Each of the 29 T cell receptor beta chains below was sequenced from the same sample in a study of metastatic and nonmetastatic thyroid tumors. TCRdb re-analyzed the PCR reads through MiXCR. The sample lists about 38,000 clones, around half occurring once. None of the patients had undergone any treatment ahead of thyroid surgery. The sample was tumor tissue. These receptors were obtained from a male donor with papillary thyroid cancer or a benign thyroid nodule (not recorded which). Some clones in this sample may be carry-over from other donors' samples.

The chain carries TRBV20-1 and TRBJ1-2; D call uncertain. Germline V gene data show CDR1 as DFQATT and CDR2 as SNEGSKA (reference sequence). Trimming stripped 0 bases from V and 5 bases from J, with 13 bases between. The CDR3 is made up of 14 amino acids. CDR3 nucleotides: TGCAGTGCTAGAGATGGCAGGTCCTTATATGGCTACACCTTC. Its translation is CSARDGRSLYGYTF.

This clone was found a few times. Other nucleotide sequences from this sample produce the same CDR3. The CDR3 region is CASSAGGAGNTEAFF. DNA for the CDR3: TGCGCCAGCAGCGCTGGGGGGGCTGGGAACACTGAAGCTTTCTTT. The V and J genes are TRBV4-1 and TRBJ1-1; D might be TRBD1 (6 bases). The germline CDR1 and CDR2 sequences are MGHRA and YSYEKL. V was shortened by 5 bases and J by 1 base, with 14 bases between the two germline ends. This CDR3 region has 15 residues.

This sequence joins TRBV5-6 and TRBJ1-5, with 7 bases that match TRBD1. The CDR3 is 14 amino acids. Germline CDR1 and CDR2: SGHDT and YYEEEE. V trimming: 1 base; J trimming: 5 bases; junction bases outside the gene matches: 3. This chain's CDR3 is CASSLFQGDQPQHF. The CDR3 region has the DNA TGTGCCAGCAGCTTGTTCCAGGGGGATCAGCCCCAGCATTTT.

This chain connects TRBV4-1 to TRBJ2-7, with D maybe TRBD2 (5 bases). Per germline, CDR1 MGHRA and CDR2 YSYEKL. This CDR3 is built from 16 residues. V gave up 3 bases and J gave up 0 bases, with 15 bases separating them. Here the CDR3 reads CASSHVGKEGSYEQYF. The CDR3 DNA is TGCGCCAGCAGCCACGTAGGGAAAGAGGGCTCCTACGAGCAGTACTTC.

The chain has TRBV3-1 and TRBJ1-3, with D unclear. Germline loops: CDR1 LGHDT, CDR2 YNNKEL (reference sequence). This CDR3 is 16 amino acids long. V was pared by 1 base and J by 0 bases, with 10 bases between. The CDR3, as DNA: TGTGCCAGCAGCCAAGTGTTCCTGGACTCTGGAAACACCATATATTTT. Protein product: CASSQVFLDSGNTIYF.

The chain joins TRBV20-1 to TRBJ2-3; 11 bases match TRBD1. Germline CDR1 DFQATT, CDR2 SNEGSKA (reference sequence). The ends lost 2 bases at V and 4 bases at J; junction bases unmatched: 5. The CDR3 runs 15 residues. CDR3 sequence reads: CSARPGTGGPDTQYF. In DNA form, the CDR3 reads TGCAGTGCTAGACCCGGGACAGGGGGTCCAGATACGCAGTATTTT.

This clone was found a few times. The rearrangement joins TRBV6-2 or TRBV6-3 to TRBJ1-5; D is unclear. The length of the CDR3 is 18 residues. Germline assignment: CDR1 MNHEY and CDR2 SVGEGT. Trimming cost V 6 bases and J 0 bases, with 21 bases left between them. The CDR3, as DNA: TGTGCCAGCAGCCTAACCCGATTTACCGCAAGTAGCAATCAGCCCCAGCATTTT. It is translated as CASSLTRFTASSNQPQHF.

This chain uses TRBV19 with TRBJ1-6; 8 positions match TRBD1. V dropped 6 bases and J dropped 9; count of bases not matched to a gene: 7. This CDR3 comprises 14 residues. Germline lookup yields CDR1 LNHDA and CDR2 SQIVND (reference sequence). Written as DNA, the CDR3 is TGTGCCAGTAGGACTACAGGGGGTGCTTCACCCCTCCACTTT. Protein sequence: CASRTTGGASPLHF.

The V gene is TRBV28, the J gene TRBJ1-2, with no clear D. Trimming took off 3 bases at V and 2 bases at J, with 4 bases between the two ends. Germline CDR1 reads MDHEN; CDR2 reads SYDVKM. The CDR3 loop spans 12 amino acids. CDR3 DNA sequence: TGTGCCAGCAGTTTGGGGAACTATGGCTACACCTTC. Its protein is CASSLGNYGYTF.

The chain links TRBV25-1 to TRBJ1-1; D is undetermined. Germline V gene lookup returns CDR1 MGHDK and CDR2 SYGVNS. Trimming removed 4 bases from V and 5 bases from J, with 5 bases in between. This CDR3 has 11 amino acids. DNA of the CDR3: TGTGCCAGCAGTGTAGGGACTGAAGCTTTCTTT. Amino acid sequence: CASSVGTEAFF.

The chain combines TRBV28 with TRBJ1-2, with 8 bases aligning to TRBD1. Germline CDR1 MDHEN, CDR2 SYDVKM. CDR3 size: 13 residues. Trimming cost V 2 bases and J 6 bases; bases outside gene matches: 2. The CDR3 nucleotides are TGTGCCAGCAGTTTAATGGGACAGGATGGCTACACCTTC. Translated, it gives CASSLMGQDGYTF.

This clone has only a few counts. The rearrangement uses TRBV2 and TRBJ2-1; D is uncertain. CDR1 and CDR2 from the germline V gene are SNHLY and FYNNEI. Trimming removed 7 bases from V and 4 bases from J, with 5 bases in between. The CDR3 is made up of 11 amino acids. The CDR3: CASKGYNEQFF. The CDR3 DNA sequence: TGTGCCAGCAAAGGGTACAATGAGCAGTTCTTC.

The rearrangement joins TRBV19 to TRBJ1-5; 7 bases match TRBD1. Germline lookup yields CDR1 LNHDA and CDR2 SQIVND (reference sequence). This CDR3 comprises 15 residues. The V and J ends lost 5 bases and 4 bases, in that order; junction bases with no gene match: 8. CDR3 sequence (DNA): TGTGCCAGTAGTTTGGACAGGAGCGGGAATCAGCCCCAGCATTTT. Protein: CASSLDRSGNQPQHF.

In DNA, the CDR3 is TGTGCCAGCAGTTATTCGGACAGGGTTACGGATTCACCCCTCCACTTT. Amino acids: CASSYSDRVTDSPLHF. This rearrangement joins TRBV6-5 to TRBJ1-6, with 8 bases aligning to TRBD1. Germline CDR1 reads MNHEY; CDR2 reads SVGAGI. The V segment lost 3 bases and the J segment 8 bases; nucleotides outside the gene matches: 9. The CDR3 sequence is 16 residues long.

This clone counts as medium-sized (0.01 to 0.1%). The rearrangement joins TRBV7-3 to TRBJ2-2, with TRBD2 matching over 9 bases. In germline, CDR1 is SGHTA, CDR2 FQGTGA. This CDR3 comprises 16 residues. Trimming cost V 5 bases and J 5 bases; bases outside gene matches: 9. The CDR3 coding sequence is TGTGCCAGCAGCCCCCGACTAGCGGAGGGTACCGGGGAGCTGTTTTTT. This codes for CASSPRLAEGTGELFF.

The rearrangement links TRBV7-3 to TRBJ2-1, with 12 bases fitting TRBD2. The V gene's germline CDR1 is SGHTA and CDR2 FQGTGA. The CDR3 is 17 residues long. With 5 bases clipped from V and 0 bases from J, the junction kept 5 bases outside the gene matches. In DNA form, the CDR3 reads TGTGCCAGCAGCAGGACTAGCGGGATAGACTCCTACAATGAGCAGTTCTTC. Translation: CASSRTSGIDSYNEQFF.

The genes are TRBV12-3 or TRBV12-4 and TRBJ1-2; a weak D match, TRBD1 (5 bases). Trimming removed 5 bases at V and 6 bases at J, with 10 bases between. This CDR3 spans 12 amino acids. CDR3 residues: CASSRGPDGYTF. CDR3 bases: TGTGCCAGCAGTCGGGGCCCCGATGGCTACACCTTC.

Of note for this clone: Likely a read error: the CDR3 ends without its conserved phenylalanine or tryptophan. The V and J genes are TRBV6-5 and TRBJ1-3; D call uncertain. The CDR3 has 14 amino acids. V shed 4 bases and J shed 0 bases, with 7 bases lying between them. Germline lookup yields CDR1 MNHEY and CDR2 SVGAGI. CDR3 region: CASSSLGSGNTIYL. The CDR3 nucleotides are TGTGCCAGCAGTTCCTTGGGCTCTGGAAACACCATATATCTT.

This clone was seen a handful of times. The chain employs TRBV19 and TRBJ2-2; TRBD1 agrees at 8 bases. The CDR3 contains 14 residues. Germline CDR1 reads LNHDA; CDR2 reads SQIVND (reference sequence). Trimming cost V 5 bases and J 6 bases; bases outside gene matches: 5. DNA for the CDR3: TGTGCCAGTAGTGGATTGACAGGGGCCGGGGAGCTGTTTTTT. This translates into CASSGLTGAGELFF.

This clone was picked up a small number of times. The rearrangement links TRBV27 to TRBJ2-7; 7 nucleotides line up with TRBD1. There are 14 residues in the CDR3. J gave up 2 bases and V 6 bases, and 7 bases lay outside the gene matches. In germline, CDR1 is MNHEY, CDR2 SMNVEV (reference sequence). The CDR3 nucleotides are TGTGCCAGCAGAAGTATAGACAGGGCCTACGAGCAGTACTTC. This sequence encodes CASRSIDRAYEQYF.

The CDR3 region has the DNA TGTGCCAGCACCTCCTATAGCAATGAGCAGTTCTTC. The encoded protein is CASTSYSNEQFF. The gene calls are TRBV7-2 and TRBJ2-1; D gene ambiguous. Germline-derived CDR1 and CDR2 are SGHTA and FQGNSA. V was pared by 7 bases and J by 6 bases, with 10 bases between. The CDR3 is 12 residues long. The whole variable domain, remainder taken from reference TRBV7-2 and TRBJ2-1, is GAGVSQSPSNKVTEKGKDVELRCDPISGHTALYWYRQSLGQGLEFLIYFQGNSAPDKSGLPSDRFSAERTGGSVSTLTIQRTQQEDSAVYLCASTSYSNEQFFGPGTRLTVL.

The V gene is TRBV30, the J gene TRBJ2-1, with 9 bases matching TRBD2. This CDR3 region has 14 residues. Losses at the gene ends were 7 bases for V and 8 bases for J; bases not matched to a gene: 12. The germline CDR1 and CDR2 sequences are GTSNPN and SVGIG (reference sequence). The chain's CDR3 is CALTSGLALDEQFF. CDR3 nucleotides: TGTGCCTTGACCTCAGGACTAGCGCTCGATGAGCAGTTCTTC. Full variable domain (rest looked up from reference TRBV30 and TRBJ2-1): SQTIHQWPATLVQPVGSPLSLECTVEGTSNPNLYWYRQAAGRGLQLLFYSVGIGQISSEVPQNLSASRPQDRQFILSSKKLLLSDSGFYLCALTSGLALDEQFFGPGTRLTVL.

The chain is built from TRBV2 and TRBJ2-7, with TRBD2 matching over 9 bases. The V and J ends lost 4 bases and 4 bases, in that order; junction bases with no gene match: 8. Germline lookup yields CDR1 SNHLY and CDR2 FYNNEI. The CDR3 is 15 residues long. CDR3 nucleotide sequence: TGTGCCAGCAGTGCCGCGGGAGGGGAGGGATACGAGCAGTACTTC. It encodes CASSAAGGEGYEQYF.

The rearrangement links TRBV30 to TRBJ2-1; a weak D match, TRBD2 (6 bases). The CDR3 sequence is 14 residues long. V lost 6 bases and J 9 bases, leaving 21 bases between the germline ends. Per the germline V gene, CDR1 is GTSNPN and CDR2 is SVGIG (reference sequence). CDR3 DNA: TGTGCCTGTGCCGCGGGGCCCAGTATCGGTGAGCAGTTCTTC. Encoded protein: CACAAGPSIGEQFF.

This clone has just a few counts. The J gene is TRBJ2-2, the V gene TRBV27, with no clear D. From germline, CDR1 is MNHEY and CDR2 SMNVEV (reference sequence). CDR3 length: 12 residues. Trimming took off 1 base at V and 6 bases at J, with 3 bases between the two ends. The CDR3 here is CASSLWAGELFF. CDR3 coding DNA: TGTGCCAGCAGTTTATGGGCCGGGGAGCTGTTTTTT.

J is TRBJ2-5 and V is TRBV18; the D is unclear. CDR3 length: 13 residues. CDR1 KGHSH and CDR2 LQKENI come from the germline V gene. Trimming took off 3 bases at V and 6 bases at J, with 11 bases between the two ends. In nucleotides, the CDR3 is TGTGCCAGCTCACCCGAGGAAGGAAAGACCCAGTACTTC. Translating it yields CASSPEEGKTQYF.

CDR3 region: CASSLSLRASGGNEQFF. CDR3 in DNA: TGTGCCAGCAGCTTATCTCTTCGGGCTAGCGGGGGCAATGAGCAGTTCTTC. The chain is built from TRBV11-2 and TRBJ2-1, with 10 bases that match TRBD2. The CDR3 is made up of 17 amino acids. Trimming took 2 bases from V and 6 from J; bases not matched to a gene: 10. Germline CDR1 and CDR2: SGHAT and FQNNGV.

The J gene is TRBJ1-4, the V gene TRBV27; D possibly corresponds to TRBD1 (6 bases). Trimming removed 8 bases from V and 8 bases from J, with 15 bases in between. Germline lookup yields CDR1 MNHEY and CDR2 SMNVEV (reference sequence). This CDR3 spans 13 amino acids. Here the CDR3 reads CASRPLQGEKLFF. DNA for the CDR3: TGTGCCAGCCGGCCCTTACAGGGAGAAAAACTGTTTTTT. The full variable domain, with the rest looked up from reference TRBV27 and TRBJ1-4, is EAQVTQNPRYLITVTGKKLTVTCSQNMNHEYMSWYRQDPGLGLRQIYYSMNVEVTDKGDVPEGYKVSRKEKRNFPLILESPSPNQTSLYFCASRPLQGEKLFFGSGTQLSVL.

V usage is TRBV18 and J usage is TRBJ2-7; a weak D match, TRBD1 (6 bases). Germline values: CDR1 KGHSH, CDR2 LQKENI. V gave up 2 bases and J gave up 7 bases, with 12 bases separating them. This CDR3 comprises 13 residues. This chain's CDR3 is CASSPGGHGEQYF. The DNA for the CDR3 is TGTGCCAGCTCACCAGGGGGACACGGGGAGCAGTACTTC. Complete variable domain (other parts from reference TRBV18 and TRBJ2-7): NAGVMQNPRHLVRRRGQEARLRCSPMKGHSHVYWYRQLPEEGLKFMVYLQKENIIDESGMPKERFSAEFPKEGPSILRIQQVVRGDSAAYFCASSPGGHGEQYFGPGTRLTVT.